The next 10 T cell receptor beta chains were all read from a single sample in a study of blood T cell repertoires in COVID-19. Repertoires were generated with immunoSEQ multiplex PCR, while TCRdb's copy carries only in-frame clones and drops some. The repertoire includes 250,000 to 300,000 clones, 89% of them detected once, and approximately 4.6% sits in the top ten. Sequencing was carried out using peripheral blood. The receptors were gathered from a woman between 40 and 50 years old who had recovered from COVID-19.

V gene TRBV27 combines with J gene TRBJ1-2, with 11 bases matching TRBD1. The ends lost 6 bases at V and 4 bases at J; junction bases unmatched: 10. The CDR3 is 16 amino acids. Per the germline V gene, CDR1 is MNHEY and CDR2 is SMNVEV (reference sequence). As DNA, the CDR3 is TGTGCCAGCAGGAGGACAGGGGGCTTAATCTTCTATGGCTACACCTTC. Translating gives CASRRTGGLIFYGYTF.

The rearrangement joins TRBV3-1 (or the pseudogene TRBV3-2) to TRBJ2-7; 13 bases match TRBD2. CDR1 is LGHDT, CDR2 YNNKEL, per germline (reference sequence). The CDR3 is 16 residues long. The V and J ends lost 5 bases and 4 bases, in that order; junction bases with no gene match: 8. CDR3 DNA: TGTGCCAGCAGCTACGGCCGACTAGCGGGGGGATACGAGCAGTACTTC. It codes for CASSYGRLAGGYEQYF.

The CDR3 DNA reads as TGTGCCAGCAGTAAGACGTCCGGGAGGGCCGGCGGGGAGCTGTTTTTT. Its translation: CASSKTSGRAGGELFF. The chain uses TRBV2 and TRBJ2-2; 8 bases fit TRBD2. CDR1 is SNHLY and CDR2 is FYNNEI in the germline V gene. With V trimmed by 5 bases and J by 7 bases, 12 bases remained unmatched. The CDR3 is made up of 16 amino acids. Using reference TRBV2 and TRBJ2-2 for the parts outside the CDR3, the full variable domain is EPEVTQTPSHQVTQMGQEVILRCVPISNHLYFYWYRQILGQKVEFLVSFYNNEISEKSEIFDDQFSVERPDGSNFTLKIRSTKLEDSAMYFCASSKTSGRAGGELFFGEGSRLTVL.

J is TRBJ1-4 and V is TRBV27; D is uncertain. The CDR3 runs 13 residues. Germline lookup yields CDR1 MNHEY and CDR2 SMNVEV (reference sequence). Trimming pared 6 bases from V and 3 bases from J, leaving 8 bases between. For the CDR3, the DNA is TGTGCCAGCAGACGGGTAGCTAATGAAAAACTGTTTTTT. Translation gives CASRRVANEKLFF.

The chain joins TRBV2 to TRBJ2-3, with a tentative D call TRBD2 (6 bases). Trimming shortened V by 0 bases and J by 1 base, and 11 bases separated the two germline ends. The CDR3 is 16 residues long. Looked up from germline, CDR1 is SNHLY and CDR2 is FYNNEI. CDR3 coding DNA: TGTGCCAGCAGTGAAGCTCCGGGACTCCGCACAGATACGCAGTATTTT. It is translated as CASSEAPGLRTDTQYF.

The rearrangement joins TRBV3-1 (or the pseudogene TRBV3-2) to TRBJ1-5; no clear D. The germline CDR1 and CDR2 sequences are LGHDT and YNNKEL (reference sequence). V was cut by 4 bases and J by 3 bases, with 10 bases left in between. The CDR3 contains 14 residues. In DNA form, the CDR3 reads TGTGCCAGCAGCCCCCAGGTGACCAATCAGCCCCAGCATTTT. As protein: CASSPQVTNQPQHF.

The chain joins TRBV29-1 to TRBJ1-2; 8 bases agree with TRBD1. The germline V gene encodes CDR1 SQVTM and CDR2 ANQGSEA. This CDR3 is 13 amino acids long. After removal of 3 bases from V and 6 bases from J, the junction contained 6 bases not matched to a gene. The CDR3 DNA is TGCAGCGTTGATAGAGGGACAGGCAATGGCTACACCTTC. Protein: CSVDRGTGNGYTF.

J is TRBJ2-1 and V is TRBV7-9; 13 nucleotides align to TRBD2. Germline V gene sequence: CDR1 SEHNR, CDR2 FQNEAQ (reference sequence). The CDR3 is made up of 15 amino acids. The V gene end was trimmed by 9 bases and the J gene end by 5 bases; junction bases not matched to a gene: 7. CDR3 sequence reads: CASTPLAGGDNEQFF. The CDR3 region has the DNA TGTGCCAGTACCCCACTAGCGGGAGGGGACAATGAGCAGTTCTTC. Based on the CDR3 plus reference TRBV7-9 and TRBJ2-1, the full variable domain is DTGVSQNPRHKITKRGQNVTFRCDPISEHNRLYWYRQTLGQGPEFLTYFQNEAQLEKSRLLSDRFSAERPKGSFSTLEIQRTEQGDSAMYLCASTPLAGGDNEQFFGPGTRLTVL.

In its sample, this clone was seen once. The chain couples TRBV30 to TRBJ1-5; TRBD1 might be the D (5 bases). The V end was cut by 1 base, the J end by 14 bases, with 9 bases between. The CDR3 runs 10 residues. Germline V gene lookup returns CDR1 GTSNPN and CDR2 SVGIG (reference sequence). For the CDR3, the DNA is TGTGCCTGGAGTGATATCAGGGAGCATTTT. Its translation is CAWSDIREHF.

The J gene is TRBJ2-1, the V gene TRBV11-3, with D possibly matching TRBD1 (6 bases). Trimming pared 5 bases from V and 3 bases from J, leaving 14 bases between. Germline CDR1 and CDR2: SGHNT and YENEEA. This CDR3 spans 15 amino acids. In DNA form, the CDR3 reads TGTGCCAGCAGCAAACCGGGACACAACTACAATGAGCAGTTCTTC. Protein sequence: CASSKPGHNYNEQFF.